This entry lists 18 T cell receptor beta chains sequenced from one sample in a study of T cell changes during pregnancy in multiple sclerosis. Clones were sequenced by immunoSEQ multiplex PCR, and TCRdb holds only the in-frame ones, with some missing. The sample holds around 120,000 clones, just over 90% seen once. Material: peripheral blood, obtained after pregnancy. These receptors were collected from a female donor with multiple sclerosis, enrolled in a pregnancy study.

V is TRBV4-2 and J is TRBJ2-2; 11 bases map to TRBD2. The CDR3 spans 18 residues. CDR1 is LGHNA and CDR2 is YNFKEQ in the germline V gene. The V gene end was trimmed by 3 bases and the J gene end by 2 bases; junction bases not matched to a gene: 8. The CDR3 DNA reads TGTGCCAGCAGCCAGGACCCGGGACTAGCGGTTAACACCGGGGAGCTGTTTTTT. As protein: CASSQDPGLAVNTGELFF.

This rearrangement joins TRBV27 to TRBJ2-3; D is possibly TRBD2 (6 bases). The length of the CDR3 is 15 residues. Per germline, CDR1 MNHEY and CDR2 SMNVEV (reference sequence). Trimming shortened V by 3 bases and J by 0 bases, and 10 bases separated the two germline ends. The CDR3 DNA sequence: TGTGCCAGCAGTTTTCGGGGGTTAAGCACAGATACGCAGTATTTT. Protein: CASSFRGLSTDTQYF.

The CDR3 DNA follows: TGTGCCAGCAGCGTCGACAGGGATTCACCCCTCCACTTT. As protein: CASSVDRDSPLHF. This chain joins TRBV9 and TRBJ1-6; 7 bases are shared with TRBD1. The V gene end was trimmed by 2 bases and the J gene end by 8 bases; junction bases not matched to a gene: 1. Germline lookup yields CDR1 SGDLS and CDR2 YYNGEE. The CDR3 is 13 residues long.

J is TRBJ2-1 and V is TRBV4-1, with 13 nucleotides matching TRBD2. The CDR3 length is 20 residues. V dropped 0 bases and J dropped 4; count of bases not matched to a gene: 12. CDR1 is MGHRA and CDR2 is YSYEKL in the germline V gene. This chain's CDR3 is CASSQDEWTSGGPTYNEQFF. CDR3 in DNA: TGCGCCAGCAGCCAAGATGAGTGGACTAGCGGGGGCCCTACTTACAATGAGCAGTTCTTC.

The rearrangement joins TRBV7-3 to TRBJ2-7; D is uncertain. The CDR3 loop spans 13 amino acids. With 2 bases removed from V and 3 bases from J, the gap between germline ends came to 8 bases. The germline V gene encodes CDR1 SGHTA and CDR2 FQGTGA. CDR3 amino acids: CASSLFSGYEQYF. The CDR3 bases are TGTGCCAGCAGCTTATTTTCCGGCTACGAGCAGTACTTC. Complete variable domain (other parts from reference TRBV7-3 and TRBJ2-7): GAGVSQTPSNKVTEKGKYVELRCDPISGHTALYWYRQSLGQGPEFLIYFQGTGAADDSGLPNDRFFAVRPEGSVSTLKIQRTERGDSAVYLCASSLFSGYEQYFGPGTRLTVT.

The chain joins TRBV7-6 to TRBJ2-7; 10 positions match TRBD2. In germline, CDR1 is SGHVS, CDR2 FNYEAQ. With 6 bases clipped from V and 9 bases from J, the junction kept 17 bases outside the gene matches. The CDR3 contains 16 residues. The CDR3 spells CASSVSTSGDQQGQYF. The CDR3 DNA follows: TGTGCCAGCAGTGTATCCACTAGCGGGGATCAGCAGGGGCAGTACTTC.

The chain recombines TRBV30 with TRBJ2-3; no clear D. Per germline, CDR1 GTSNPN and CDR2 SVGIG (reference sequence). Deletions cut 0 bases from V and 4 bases from J, with 14 bases between. The CDR3 extends over 15 amino acids. The DNA of the CDR3 is TGTGCCTGGAGTGTATCCCTAGAGTTTCCAGATACGCAGTATTTT. Protein: CAWSVSLEFPDTQYF.

The rearrangement links TRBV7-9 to TRBJ1-4; D might be TRBD1 (6 bases). From germline, CDR1 is SEHNR and CDR2 FQNEAQ (reference sequence). CDR3 length: 13 residues. V lost 3 bases and J 5 bases, leaving 7 bases between the germline ends. The CDR3 DNA sequence: TGTGCCAGCAGCTTTACAGGGAATGAAAAACTGTTTTTT. Amino acid sequence: CASSFTGNEKLFF.

This clone is a singleton in its sample. The J gene is TRBJ2-6, the V gene TRBV18, with 15 bases aligning to TRBD2. This CDR3 is 19 amino acids long. Per germline, CDR1 KGHSH and CDR2 LQKENI. The V and J ends lost 5 bases and 2 bases, in that order; junction bases with no gene match: 7. The CDR3 loop is CASSARTSGGAAGANVLTF. CDR3 DNA sequence: TGTGCCAGCTCAGCACGGACTAGCGGGGGGGCAGCTGGGGCCAACGTCCTGACTTTC. The complete variable domain, with remaining parts taken from reference TRBV18 and TRBJ2-6, reads NAGVMQNPRHLVRRRGQEARLRCSPMKGHSHVYWYRQLPEEGLKFMVYLQKENIIDESGMPKERFSAEFPKEGPSILRIQQVVRGDSAAYFCASSARTSGGAAGANVLTFGAGSRLTVL.

V is TRBV5-1 and J is TRBJ2-1; TRBD2 matches 10 bases. Looked up from germline, CDR1 is SGHRS and CDR2 is YFSETQ. Losses at the gene ends were 4 bases for V and 4 bases for J; bases not matched to a gene: 5. This CDR3 spans 15 amino acids. The CDR3 reads CASSRAGGQYNEQFF. The CDR3 DNA reads TGCGCCAGCAGCAGAGCGGGGGGGCAATACAATGAGCAGTTCTTC. The full variable domain, in which reference TRBV5-1 and TRBJ2-1 provide the parts outside the CDR3, is KAGVTQTPRYLIKTRGQQVTLSCSPISGHRSVSWYQQTPGQGLQFLFEYFSETQRNKGNFPGRFSGRQFSNSRSEMNVSTLELGDSALYLCASSRAGGQYNEQFFGPGTRLTVL.

There are a few counts of this clone. This chain connects TRBV30 to TRBJ1-2; possible D gene TRBD1, 5 bases. The CDR3 extends over 15 amino acids. V dropped 0 bases and J dropped 4 bases, with 15 bases sitting between them. Germline V gene data show CDR1 as GTSNPN and CDR2 as SVGIG (reference sequence). The CDR3 spells CAWSVRGEEVYGYTF. The CDR3 DNA reads as TGTGCCTGGAGTGTACGGGGGGAAGAGGTCTATGGCTACACCTTC.

The V and J genes are TRBV5-1 and TRBJ1-1, with D tentatively TRBD1 (6 bases). Germline lookup yields CDR1 SGHRS and CDR2 YFSETQ. This CDR3 is built from 15 residues. Between the trimmed V and J ends, which lost 0 bases and 6 bases, there was a span of 15 bases. CDR3 sequence: CASSLVTGKIAEAFF. The CDR3 DNA follows: TGCGCCAGCAGCTTGGTCACAGGGAAGATTGCTGAAGCTTTCTTT.

The chain combines TRBV7-9 with TRBJ2-5; D is possibly TRBD1 (6 bases). The CDR3 extends over 17 amino acids. Trimming took off 5 bases at V and 5 bases at J, with 24 bases between the two ends. Germline loops: CDR1 SEHNR, CDR2 FQNEAQ (reference sequence). The CDR3 DNA reads as TGTGCCAGCAGCAAAACCCGACCCCTACAGGGTGGGGAGACCCAGTACTTC. Translating it yields CASSKTRPLQGGETQYF.

V usage is TRBV13 and J usage is TRBJ1-2; possible D gene TRBD1, 6 bases. The germline CDR1 and CDR2 sequences are PRHDT and FYEKMQ (reference sequence). The V end was cut by 2 bases, the J end by 8 bases, with 12 bases between. The CDR3 contains 13 residues. Here the CDR3 reads CASSLRPGGGYTF. CDR3 nucleotide sequence: TGTGCCAGCAGCTTAAGGCCGGGGGGCGGCTACACCTTC.

V and J are TRBV2 and TRBJ2-5; TRBD1 aligns across 7 bases. V lost 6 bases and J lost 2; bases outside the gene matches: 6. Germline V CDR1 and CDR2: SNHLY, FYNNEI. The CDR3 has 14 amino acids. This chain's CDR3 is CASRTATGQETQYF. The CDR3 nucleotides are TGTGCCAGCAGGACCGCGACAGGGCAAGAGACCCAGTACTTC.

The chain links TRBV6-1 to TRBJ2-5; D might be TRBD1 (6 bases). The CDR3 extends over 15 amino acids. Trimming took off 3 bases at V and 1 base at J, with 12 bases between the two ends. CDR1 and CDR2 from the germline V gene are MNHNS and SASEGT. The CDR3 DNA follows: TGTGCCAGCAGTGATGCCCAGGGGACCCAAGAGACCCAGTACTTC. This sequence encodes CASSDAQGTQETQYF.

This clone was seen only once. Written as DNA, the CDR3 is TGCGCCAGCAGCCCGTCGGGACAGGGGGTCACCACTGAAGCTTTCTTT. This codes for CASSPSGQGVTTEAFF. The rearrangement joins TRBV4-1 to TRBJ1-1; TRBD1 aligns across 11 bases. The CDR3 consists of 16 residues. From germline, CDR1 is MGHRA and CDR2 YSYEKL. Losses at the gene ends were 4 bases for V and 4 bases for J; bases not matched to a gene: 8.

The DNA of the CDR3 is TGTGCCATCAGTGCGGACAGGGGGGGCTCCTACAATGAGCAGTTCTTC. Its translation is CAISADRGGSYNEQFF. V is TRBV10-3 and J is TRBJ2-1, with 10 bases lining up with TRBD1. The CDR3 extends over 16 amino acids. The V gene's germline CDR1 is ENHRY and CDR2 SYGVKD. V was pared by 4 bases and J by 0 bases, with 3 bases of the junction left unmatched.